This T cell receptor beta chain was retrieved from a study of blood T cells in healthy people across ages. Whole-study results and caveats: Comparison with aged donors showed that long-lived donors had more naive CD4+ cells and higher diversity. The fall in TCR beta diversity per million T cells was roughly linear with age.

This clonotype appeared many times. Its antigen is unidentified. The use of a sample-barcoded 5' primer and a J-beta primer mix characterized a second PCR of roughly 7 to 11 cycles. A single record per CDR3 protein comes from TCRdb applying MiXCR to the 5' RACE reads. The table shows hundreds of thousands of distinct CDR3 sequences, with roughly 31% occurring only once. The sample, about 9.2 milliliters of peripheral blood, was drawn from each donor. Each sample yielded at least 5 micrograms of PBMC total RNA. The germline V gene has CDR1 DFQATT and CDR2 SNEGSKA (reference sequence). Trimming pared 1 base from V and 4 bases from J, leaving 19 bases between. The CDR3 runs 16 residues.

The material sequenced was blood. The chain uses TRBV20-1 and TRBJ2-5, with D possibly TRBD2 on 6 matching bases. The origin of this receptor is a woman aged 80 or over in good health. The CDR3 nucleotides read TGCAGTGCTAGAGTGCCCCGCGGCTTGGGGGGAGAGACCCAGTACTTC. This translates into CSARVPRGLGGETQYF.